This T cell receptor beta chain was captured in a study of identical twins. Broader study findings: Out-of-frame alpha sequences shared by twins were enriched for low generation probability.

TCRdb called the 5' RACE reads again in MiXCR, with one record for every CDR3 protein. The table includes about 1.7 million distinct CDR3 sequences, less than 35% detected once. With respect to this clonotype: What it binds is unknown.

The germline CDR1 and CDR2 sequences are DFQATT and SNEGSKA (reference sequence). CDR3 size: 10 residues. The specimen was cord blood. The receptor's source is a newborn girl in good health. The V and J genes are TRBV20-1 and TRBJ2-5; the match to TRBD1 covers 8 bases. The DNA matches TRBJ2-7 better at its end, which makes the J call doubtful. The CDR3: CSAGQGEQYF. The DNA for the CDR3 is TGCAGTGCAGGACAGGGCGAGCAGTACTTC.